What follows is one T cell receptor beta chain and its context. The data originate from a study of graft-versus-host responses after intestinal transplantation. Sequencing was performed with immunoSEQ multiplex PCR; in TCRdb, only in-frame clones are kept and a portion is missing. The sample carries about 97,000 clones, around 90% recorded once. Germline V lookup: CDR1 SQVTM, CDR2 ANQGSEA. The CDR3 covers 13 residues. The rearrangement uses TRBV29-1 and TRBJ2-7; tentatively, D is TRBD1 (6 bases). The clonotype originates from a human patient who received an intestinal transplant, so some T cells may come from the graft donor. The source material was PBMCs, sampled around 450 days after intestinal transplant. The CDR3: CTHNRGHSYEQYF. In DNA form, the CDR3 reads TGCACCCACAACCGGGGACACTCCTACGAGCAGTACTTC.